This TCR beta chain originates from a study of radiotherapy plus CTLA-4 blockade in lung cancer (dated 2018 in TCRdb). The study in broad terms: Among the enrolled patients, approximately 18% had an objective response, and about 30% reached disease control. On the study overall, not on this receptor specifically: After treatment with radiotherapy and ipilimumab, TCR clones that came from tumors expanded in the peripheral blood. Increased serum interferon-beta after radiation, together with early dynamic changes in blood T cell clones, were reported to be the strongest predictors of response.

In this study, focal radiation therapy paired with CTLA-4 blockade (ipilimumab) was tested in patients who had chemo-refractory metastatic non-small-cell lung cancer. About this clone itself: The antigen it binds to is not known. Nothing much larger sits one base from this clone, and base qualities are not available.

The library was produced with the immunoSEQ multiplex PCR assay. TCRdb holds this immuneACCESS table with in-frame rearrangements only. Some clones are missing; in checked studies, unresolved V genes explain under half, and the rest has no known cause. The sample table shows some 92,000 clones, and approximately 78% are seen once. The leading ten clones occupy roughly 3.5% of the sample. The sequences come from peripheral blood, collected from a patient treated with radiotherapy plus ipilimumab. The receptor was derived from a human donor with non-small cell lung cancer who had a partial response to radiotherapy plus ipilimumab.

The CDR3: CASSVPGTGSSESGNTIYF. The nucleotide sequence is given as TGTGCCAGCAGCGTACCCGGGACAGGCTCATCAGAATCCGGAAACACCATATATTTT. This chain is built from TRBV9 and TRBJ1-3, with 8 bases aligning to TRBD1. Compared with germline, V lacks 1 base and J lacks 4 bases; bases without a gene match: 16. Inclusive of the bounding cysteine and phenylalanine, the CDR3 is 19 residues long. Only the CDR3 DNA is retained, 57 bases long and in frame from the first base. CDR1 and CDR2 were assigned from the germline V gene as SGDLS and YYNGEE.